The sequence of this T cell receptor (beta chain) was determined in a study of blood T cell repertoires in COVID-19. Study-level background: The study drew acute and convalescent COVID-19 samples from the United States, Italy and Spain.

Clones were sequenced by immunoSEQ multiplex PCR, and TCRdb holds only the in-frame ones, with some missing. Among around 260,000 clones listed, over 80% were seen once. CDR3 length equals 14 residues. The germline V gene has CDR1 MGHRA and CDR2 YSYEKL. V gave up 4 bases and J gave up 0 bases, with 9 bases separating them. The clonotype originates from a woman aged 40 to 50 who had recovered from COVID-19. Input material: peripheral blood. The chain couples TRBV4-1 to TRBJ1-2; D not certain. The CDR3 protein is CASSPRVANYGYTF. The CDR3 nucleotides are TGCGCCAGCAGCCCAAGAGTCGCTAACTATGGCTACACCTTC.